The 19 T cell receptor beta chains listed next were all sequenced from one sample in a study of blood T cell repertoires in COVID-19. The protocol was immunoSEQ multiplex PCR, while the TCRdb copy is restricted to in-frame clones and leaves out a portion. The table records approximately 35,000 clones, approximately 80% of them present only once. Sequenced input: peripheral blood. These receptors were taken from a man older than 75 with acute or convalescent COVID-19.

CDR3: CASSLSPADTQYF. The CDR3 DNA sequence: TGTGCCAGCAGCTTGTCGCCGGCAGATACGCAGTATTTT. This chain links TRBV5-4 with TRBJ2-3; D is uncertain. The V gene lost 1 base and the J gene lost 4 bases, with 7 bases spanning the gap. This CDR3 contains 13 residues. The germline gives CDR1 SGHNT, CDR2 YYREEE (reference sequence).

J is TRBJ2-5 and V is TRBV5-4; 11 bases are a match to TRBD2. The V segment lost 0 bases and the J segment 4 bases; nucleotides outside the gene matches: 5. Germline V CDR1 and CDR2: SGHNT, YYREEE (reference sequence). The CDR3 spans 16 residues. CDR3 amino acids: CASSLGRTSGGETQYF. The CDR3 DNA reads TGTGCCAGCAGCTTGGGCCGAACTAGCGGGGGAGAGACCCAGTACTTC.

V usage is TRBV6-5 and J usage is TRBJ1-1, with TRBD1 as a possible D gene (5 bases). V dropped 6 bases and J dropped 6 bases, with 11 bases sitting between them. CDR3 length: 12 residues. The germline gives CDR1 MNHEY, CDR2 SVGAGI. CDR3 bases: TGTGCCAGCAGGGGGCCGCCCGCTGAAGCTTTCTTT. Translating it yields CASRGPPAEAFF.

This chain connects TRBV7-2 to TRBJ1-2; 8 positions agree with TRBD1. J lost 8 bases, V lost 2 bases, and 7 bases had no gene match. The CDR3 loop spans 14 amino acids. CDR1 and CDR2 from the germline V gene are SGHTA and FQGNSA. CDR3 sequence: CASSLLTRGRGYTF. The CDR3 region has the DNA TGTGCCAGCAGCTTATTGACCAGGGGGCGAGGCTACACCTTC.

The rearrangement joins TRBV20-1 to TRBJ2-2; 8 bases are shared with TRBD2. The CDR3 extends over 13 amino acids. The V gene's germline CDR1 is DFQATT and CDR2 SNEGSKA (reference sequence). Trimming at V came to 3 bases and at J to 4 bases, leaving 1 base not matched to a gene. The CDR3 here is CSASTSGTGELFF. CDR3 DNA sequence: TGCAGTGCTAGTACTAGCGGCACCGGGGAGCTGTTTTTT.

The V call is TRBV2, the J call TRBJ2-7; unclear D gene. Germline CDR1 SNHLY, CDR2 FYNNEI. The CDR3 totals 9 residues. V lost 6 bases and J lost 11, with 8 bases in between. The CDR3 bases are TGTGCCAGCAGCCCCAACAAGTACTTC. Translated: CASSPNKYF.

This chain links TRBV9 with TRBJ1-2, with D possibly TRBD1 on 5 matching bases. Per germline, CDR1 SGDLS and CDR2 YYNGEE. The CDR3 spans 12 residues. With 0 bases removed from V and 8 bases from J, the gap between germline ends came to 8 bases. The CDR3: CASSVGGWGYTF. The DNA for the CDR3 is TGTGCCAGCAGCGTAGGGGGCTGGGGCTACACCTTC.

This chain joins TRBV9 and TRBJ2-1; TRBD2 agrees at 13 bases. Germline V CDR1 and CDR2: SGDLS, YYNGEE. J gave up 13 bases and V 4 bases, and 5 bases lay outside the gene matches. The CDR3 is made up of 13 amino acids. CDR3 residues: CASSPGLAGDQFF. As DNA, the CDR3 is TGTGCCAGCAGCCCCGGACTAGCGGGAGACCAGTTCTTC.

In this sample, this clone turned up once. This chain joins TRBV6-5 and TRBJ1-6, with D uncertain. Germline lookup yields CDR1 MNHEY and CDR2 SVGAGI. This CDR3 has 15 residues. V was trimmed by 6 bases and J by 1 base, leaving 10 bases between them. CDR3 amino acids: CASRAEGSYNSPLHF. The CDR3 DNA reads TGTGCCAGCAGAGCTGAGGGATCCTATAATTCACCCCTCCACTTT.

This chain links TRBV12-5 with TRBJ1-5, with D perhaps matching TRBD1 (5 bases). V was shortened by 6 bases and J by 3 bases, with 24 bases between the two germline ends. Germline V gene sequence: CDR1 LGHNT, CDR2 FRNRAP. This CDR3 spans 18 amino acids. CDR3 nucleotides: TGTGCTAGTGGGGAAACCGGGCTCCTAGGGGAAAACAATCAGCCCCAGCATTTT. This sequence encodes CASGETGLLGENNQPQHF.

This sequence joins TRBV7-2 and TRBJ1-1; 8 positions match TRBD1. The germline V gene encodes CDR1 SGHTA and CDR2 FQGNSA. There are 14 residues in the CDR3. Trimming removed 6 bases from V and 7 bases from J; junction bases left unmatched: 10. CDR3 in amino acids: CASRQSTGVGEAFF. The CDR3 region has the DNA TGTGCCAGCAGACAATCGACAGGGGTGGGTGAAGCTTTCTTT.

This chain connects TRBV5-5 to TRBJ1-5; 8 bases fit TRBD1. The CDR3 consists of 14 residues. V lost 5 bases and J lost 5; bases outside the gene matches: 6. CDR1 is SGHKS, CDR2 YYEKEE, per germline (reference sequence). The CDR3 sequence is CASRVTGEDQPQHF. The CDR3 DNA sequence: TGTGCCAGCAGGGTGACAGGGGAGGATCAGCCCCAGCATTTT.

This chain uses TRBV11-2 with TRBJ2-7; perhaps TRBD1 as D (6 bases). The V end lost 1 base, the J end lost 3 bases, and 16 bases lay between the germline ends. The CDR3 length is 16 residues. Per the germline V gene, CDR1 is SGHAT and CDR2 is FQNNGV. The CDR3 DNA reads as TGTGCCAGCAGCTTAGCCCGGGGCAGGGGATTCTACGAGCAGTACTTC. Encoded protein: CASSLARGRGFYEQYF.

This clone came up once. J is TRBJ2-7 and V is TRBV5-4, with TRBD2 identical over 7 bases. Germline loops: CDR1 SGHNT, CDR2 YYREEE (reference sequence). V gave up 1 base and J gave up 0 bases; unmatched junction bases: 4. The CDR3 has 15 residues. This chain's CDR3 is CASSLNGGSSYEQYF. CDR3 in DNA: TGTGCCAGCAGCTTGAACGGGGGGAGCTCCTACGAGCAGTACTTC.

The genes are TRBV19 and TRBJ1-1; D ambiguous. With 5 bases removed from V and 10 bases from J, the gap between germline ends came to 14 bases. This CDR3 is built from 12 residues. Germline-derived CDR1 and CDR2 are LNHDA and SQIVND (reference sequence). CDR3 region: CASSLLGVGAFF. CDR3 coding DNA: TGTGCCAGTAGTCTCCTCGGGGTTGGAGCTTTCTTT.

J is TRBJ2-5 and V is TRBV4-3; perhaps TRBD2 as D (5 bases). CDR1 LGHNA and CDR2 YSLEER come from the germline V gene. This CDR3 is 15 amino acids long. Trimming took off 0 bases at V and 8 bases at J, with 16 bases between the two ends. For the CDR3, the DNA is TGCGCCAGCAGCCAAGATGGAACTAGTAGGAAAACCCAGTACTTC. This sequence encodes CASSQDGTSRKTQYF.

The CDR3 sequence is CASSLAPTSGGGRKQFF. CDR3 sequence (DNA): TGTGCCAGCAGCTTGGCCCCGACTAGCGGGGGGGGGCGGAAGCAGTTCTTC. This sequence joins TRBV5-6 and TRBJ2-1, with 14 positions matching TRBD2. Germline values: CDR1 SGHDT, CDR2 YYEEEE. The length of the CDR3 is 17 residues. After removal of 0 bases from V and 11 bases from J, the junction contained 10 bases not matched to a gene.

This clone has only a few counts. The V and J genes are TRBV7-6 and TRBJ2-7; 14 nucleotides match TRBD2. With V trimmed by 6 bases and J by 3 bases, 4 bases remained unmatched. The germline V gene encodes CDR1 SGHVS and CDR2 FNYEAQ. The CDR3 is 15 residues long. CDR3 sequence reads: CASRSGTSGGYEQYF. As DNA, the CDR3 is TGTGCCAGCAGATCCGGGACTAGCGGGGGCTACGAGCAGTACTTC.

The sample holds one count of this clone. The chain has TRBV18 and TRBJ2-7; D is perhaps TRBD1 (6 bases). Between the trimmed V and J ends, which lost 5 bases and 0 bases, there was a span of 17 bases. The length of the CDR3 is 16 residues. CDR1 is KGHSH and CDR2 is LQKENI in the germline V gene. CDR3 region: CASSSNFRDNSYEQYF. CDR3 bases: TGTGCCAGCTCATCTAATTTCCGGGACAACTCCTACGAGCAGTACTTC.